This entry lists 27 T cell receptor beta chains sequenced from one sample in a study of response to subunit inactivated influenza vaccine. TCRdb reprocessed the RT-PCR reads with MiXCR, giving one entry per CDR3 protein. The sample lists 150,000 to 200,000 distinct CDR3 sequences; 10% to 15% were seen once. Another study also made use of these data, one on T cells expressing NK-cell markers. According to that study: Generation of TCR beta cDNA was performed by 5'RACE template switching incorporating UMIs.

This specimen was CD8+ T cells sorted from PBMCs, taken about 13 days after vaccination. The receptors shown here come from a man between 50 and 59 years old who received an inactivated influenza vaccine.

V usage is TRBV15 and J usage is TRBJ2-2; 9 positions agree with TRBD2. V gave up 3 bases and J gave up 2 bases; unmatched junction bases: 7. This CDR3 contains 17 residues. Germline CDR1 LNHNV, CDR2 YYDKDF (reference sequence). The CDR3 loop is CATSRDRLAENTGELFF. CDR3 in DNA: TGTGCCACCAGCAGGGATAGACTAGCGGAAAACACCGGGGAGCTGTTTTTT.

A few counts support this clonotype. V usage is TRBV20-1 and J usage is TRBJ1-1, with D hard to call. The length of the CDR3 is 13 residues. V was shortened by 1 base and J by 4 bases, with 10 bases between the two germline ends. Germline assignment: CDR1 DFQATT and CDR2 SNEGSKA (reference sequence). CDR3 region: CSARALSGTEAFF. CDR3 DNA: TGCAGTGCTAGAGCTTTGTCTGGCACTGAAGCTTTCTTT.

Turning to this clonotype: A junction end diverges from the germline sequence, so it may reflect a read error. The chain employs TRBV7-7 and TRBJ1-1; the match to TRBD1 covers 12 bases. Germline values: CDR1 SSHAT, CDR2 FNYEAQ (reference sequence). This CDR3 spans 15 amino acids. The CDR3 DNA follows: TGTGCTAGCAGCTTAGCCGGGACAGGGGGCAGTGAAGCTTTCTTT. The encoded protein is CASSLAGTGGSEAFF.

There are a few counts of this clonotype. The chain combines TRBV5-6 with TRBJ2-1; D unresolved. The CDR3 has 12 residues. CDR1 is SGHDT, CDR2 YYEEEE, per germline. Trimming stripped 0 bases from V and 9 bases from J, with 7 bases between. The CDR3 loop is CASSLGPGEQFF. CDR3 nucleotides: TGTGCCAGCAGCTTGGGGCCAGGTGAGCAGTTCTTC.

The count of this clonotype is one. This rearrangement joins TRBV20-1 to TRBJ2-1; 9 bases line up with TRBD2. The germline V gene has CDR1 DFQATT and CDR2 SNEGSKA (reference sequence). This CDR3 has 15 amino acids. Unmatched junction bases numbered 8, after V lost 0 bases and J lost 8 bases. CDR3 sequence (DNA): TGCAGTGCTAGAGACCTAGCGGGATATCAGGATGAGCAGTTCTTC. Protein sequence: CSARDLAGYQDEQFF.

The J gene is TRBJ2-2, the V gene TRBV5-6; D unclear. The CDR3 has 14 residues. In germline, CDR1 is SGHDT, CDR2 YYEEEE. The V end lost 4 bases, the J end lost 5 bases, and 12 bases lay between the germline ends. CDR3 nucleotide sequence: TGTGCCAGCAGCGCGGTCGAGAGGACCGGGGAGCTGTTTTTT. It is translated as CASSAVERTGELFF. The variable domain in full, with the rest retrieved from reference TRBV5-6 and TRBJ2-2, is DAGVTQSPTHLIKTRGQQVTLRCSPKSGHDTVSWYQQALGQGPQFIFQYYEEEERQRGNFPDRFSGHQFPNYSSELNVNALLLGDSALYLCASSAVERTGELFFGEGSRLTVL.

This clonotype has just a few counts. The chain joins TRBV20-1 to TRBJ2-7; D not resolved. This CDR3 region has 11 residues. Deletions cut 1 base from V and 3 bases from J, with 4 bases between. CDR1 DFQATT and CDR2 SNEGSKA come from the germline V gene (reference sequence). CDR3: CSARVLYEQYF. The CDR3 region has the DNA TGCAGTGCTAGAGTCCTCTACGAGCAGTACTTC.

This clonotype was counted many times. The gene calls are TRBV5-1 and TRBJ2-1; TRBD2 aligns across 8 bases. The CDR3 runs 15 residues. Trimming removed 6 bases from V and 4 bases from J; junction bases left unmatched: 9. Per germline, CDR1 SGHRS and CDR2 YFSETQ. The CDR3: CASIETGGPYNEQFF. The DNA for the CDR3 is TGCGCCAGCATCGAGACGGGAGGGCCGTACAATGAGCAGTTCTTC.

This clonotype was counted ten times or more. The genes are TRBV20-1 and TRBJ1-1; TRBD1 matches 7 bases. CDR3 length: 13 amino acids. Trimming cost V 3 bases and J 8 bases; bases outside gene matches: 9. From germline, CDR1 is DFQATT and CDR2 SNEGSKA (reference sequence). CDR3 sequence: CSASELGTDEAFF. The CDR3, as DNA: TGCAGTGCTAGTGAACTAGGGACAGACGAAGCTTTCTTT.

In this sample, this clonotype turned up a few times. The chain uses TRBV4-3 and TRBJ1-3, with D unclear. The CDR3 covers 16 residues. Germline assignment: CDR1 LGHNA and CDR2 YSLEER. V was cut by 0 bases and J by 0 bases, with 9 bases left in between. DNA for the CDR3: TGCGCCAGCAGCCAAGATGGTAGCGACTCTGGAAACACCATATATTTT. Amino acids: CASSQDGSDSGNTIYF.

The table lists this clonotype with a few counts. The V gene is TRBV6-4, the J gene TRBJ1-6, with D unresolved. Per germline, CDR1 MRHNA and CDR2 SNTAGT. Trimming shortened V by 0 bases and J by 7 bases, and 4 bases separated the two germline ends. CDR3 length: 13 residues. CDR3 DNA: TGTGCCAGCAGTGACTCACAGAATTCACCCCTCCACTTT. This sequence encodes CASSDSQNSPLHF.

The J gene is TRBJ1-4, the V gene TRBV20-1; perhaps TRBD1 as D (5 bases). The V end lost 0 bases, the J end lost 0 bases, and 14 bases lay between the germline ends. This CDR3 is built from 17 residues. From germline, CDR1 is DFQATT and CDR2 SNEGSKA (reference sequence). The CDR3 nucleotides are TGCAGTGCTAGAGATCAAGTGGCGGGGGCAACTAATGAAAAACTGTTTTTT. It is translated as CSARDQVAGATNEKLFF.

This clonotype was observed many times. The rearrangement uses TRBV5-1 and TRBJ2-7, with 13 bases that match TRBD2. The V and J ends lost 2 bases and 3 bases, in that order; junction bases with no gene match: 2. The CDR3 is made up of 15 amino acids. The V gene's germline CDR1 is SGHRS and CDR2 YFSETQ. CDR3 sequence reads: CASSFGTSGVYEQYF. CDR3 nucleotides: TGCGCCAGCAGCTTCGGGACTAGCGGGGTCTACGAGCAGTACTTC. Looking up the rest from reference TRBV5-1 and TRBJ2-7 gives the full variable domain: KAGVTQTPRYLIKTRGQQVTLSCSPISGHRSVSWYQQTPGQGLQFLFEYFSETQRNKGNFPGRFSGRQFSNSRSEMNVSTLELGDSALYLCASSFGTSGVYEQYFGPGTRLTVT.

This clonotype came up a few times. This chain uses TRBV18 with TRBJ2-1, with D tentatively TRBD1 (6 bases). The CDR3 extends over 14 amino acids. The V end lost 1 base, the J end lost 8 bases, and 12 bases lay between the germline ends. Germline loops: CDR1 KGHSH, CDR2 LQKENI. The CDR3 loop reads CASSPLQGTDEQFF. CDR3 nucleotides: TGTGCCAGCTCACCACTACAGGGCACGGATGAGCAGTTCTTC.

The chain links TRBV5-6 to TRBJ2-7; TRBD1 matches 10 bases. V lost 3 bases to trimming and J lost 7 bases; unmatched junction nucleotides: 7. Germline V gives CDR1 SGHDT, CDR2 YYEEEE. The length of the CDR3 is 14 residues. CDR3 in DNA: TGTGCCAGCAGCTACGGGACAGGGGAGATTGAGCAGTACTTC. Its translation: CASSYGTGEIEQYF.

The chain carries TRBV7-9 and TRBJ2-3; the D gene is possibly TRBD1 (6 bases). The CDR3 is 16 residues long. Germline loops: CDR1 SEHNR, CDR2 FQNEAQ (reference sequence). The V end lost 0 bases, the J end lost 1 base, and 11 bases lay between the germline ends. The CDR3 DNA is TGTGCCAGCAGCTTAGCCAGGGGAGTAGGCACAGATACGCAGTATTTT. It yields the protein CASSLARGVGTDTQYF.

The rearrangement uses TRBV6-5 and TRBJ1-1; 8 bases fit TRBD1. V lost 1 base to trimming and J lost 4 bases; unmatched junction nucleotides: 2. Per germline, CDR1 MNHEY and CDR2 SVGAGI. This CDR3 has 14 residues. The CDR3 reads CASSYYRGSTEAFF. The CDR3 nucleotides read TGTGCCAGCAGTTACTACAGGGGGTCCACTGAAGCTTTCTTT.

The chain joins TRBV12-3 or TRBV12-4 to TRBJ2-3; maybe TRBD2 (7 bases). V dropped 3 bases and J dropped 3 bases, with 10 bases sitting between them. The CDR3 consists of 14 residues. The CDR3 coding sequence is TGTGCCAGCAGTTTTCGGGGGGCAACAGATACGCAGTATTTT. Translated: CASSFRGATDTQYF.

The V gene is TRBV30, the J gene TRBJ1-2; D may be TRBD1 (6 bases). Germline-derived CDR1 and CDR2 are GTSNPN and SVGIG (reference sequence). CDR3 length: 13 amino acids. Trimming cost V 5 bases and J 4 bases, with 14 bases left between them. Written as DNA, the CDR3 is TGTGCCTGGGTAGGGGGGTTAGGCTATGGCTACACCTTC. Amino acid sequence: CAWVGGLGYGYTF.

This clonotype occurred many times. The J gene is TRBJ2-5, the V gene TRBV25-1, with D possibly matching TRBD2 (5 bases). The CDR3 is 15 residues long. V lost 2 bases and J lost 4, with 14 bases in between. CDR1 and CDR2 from the germline V gene are MGHDK and SYGVNS. CDR3 sequence reads: CASSETTGLLETQYF. In DNA form, the CDR3 reads TGTGCCAGCAGTGAAACTACGGGGTTACTAGAGACCCAGTACTTC.

In the case of this clonotype: Compared with germline, one end of the junction differs, possibly owing to a read error. V and J are TRBV7-9 and TRBJ1-2, with D maybe TRBD1 (6 bases). The CDR3 contains 13 residues. CDR1 and CDR2 from the germline V gene are SEHNR and FQNEAQ (reference sequence). CDR3 protein: CASGLGQIYGYTF. CDR3 sequence (DNA): TGTGCCAGCGGCTTAGGACAGATCTATGGCTACACCTTC.

This clonotype was counted ten times or more. The rearrangement links TRBV7-9 to TRBJ2-7; tentatively, D is TRBD2 (6 bases). The CDR3 has 13 residues. The V gene's germline CDR1 is SEHNR and CDR2 FQNEAQ (reference sequence). V lost 2 bases and J lost 3, with 8 bases in between. Here the CDR3 DNA reads TGTGCCAGCAGCTTACTAGCGTTCTACGAGCAGTACTTC. As protein: CASSLLAFYEQYF.

The sample holds a few counts of this clonotype. V gene TRBV13 combines with J gene TRBJ2-2; the D call may be TRBD1 or TRBD2 (5 bases each). V was trimmed by 5 bases and J by 2 bases, leaving 12 bases between them. CDR3 size: 15 residues. Germline V gene sequence: CDR1 PRHDT, CDR2 FYEKMQ (reference sequence). CDR3 in DNA: TGTGCCAGCAGCCCACGGGACGGTAACACCGGGGAGCTGTTTTTT. Translation: CASSPRDGNTGELFF.

This clonotype has more than one count but fewer than ten. The chain employs TRBV11-2 and TRBJ2-1; 14 nucleotides align to TRBD2. Germline loops: CDR1 SGHAT, CDR2 FQNNGV. The V gene end was trimmed by 3 bases and the J gene end by 1 base; junction bases not matched to a gene: 5. The CDR3 runs to 18 residues. This CDR3 is CASSFGGLAGVSYNEQFF. CDR3 coding DNA: TGTGCCAGCAGCTTCGGGGGACTAGCGGGGGTTTCCTACAATGAGCAGTTCTTC. Full variable domain (remainder filled in from reference TRBV11-2 and TRBJ2-1): EAGVAQSPRYKIIEKRQSVAFWCNPISGHATLYWYQQILGQGPKLLIQFQNNGVVDDSQLPKDRFSAERLKGVDSTLKIQPAKLEDSAVYLCASSFGGLAGVSYNEQFFGPGTRLTVL.

The V and J genes are TRBV12-3 or TRBV12-4 and TRBJ1-6, with no clear D. V was pared by 6 bases and J by 5 bases, with 8 bases between. This CDR3 has 13 amino acids. The CDR3 DNA reads TGTGCCAGCAGGTTCGATGATAATTCACCCCTCCACTTT. Encoded protein: CASRFDDNSPLHF.

This clonotype appeared many times. The rearrangement links TRBV7-6 to TRBJ2-2; no reliable D call. Trimming pared 5 bases from V and 0 bases from J, leaving 7 bases between. Germline lookup yields CDR1 SGHVS and CDR2 FNYEAQ. The length of the CDR3 is 14 residues. The CDR3 coding sequence is TGTGCCAGCAGCGTCGACGCGAACACCGGGGAGCTGTTTTTT. Translation gives CASSVDANTGELFF.

This chain's CDR3 is CASTEMGGHSYEQYF. CDR3 in DNA: TGTGCCAGCACCGAGATGGGGGGGCACTCCTACGAGCAGTACTTC. The chain combines TRBV12-3 or TRBV12-4 with TRBJ2-7, with a possible D match to TRBD2 (7 bases). V was shortened by 7 bases and J by 0 bases, with 16 bases between the two germline ends. This CDR3 has 15 residues.